This T cell receptor (beta chain) was profiled in a study of T cell repertoires in cytomegalovirus infection. About the research overall: CMV epitopes in the study were HLA-C-restricted (recently identified) and HLA-B-restricted (well studied). An indication of both CMV infection and matching HLA type came from public TCR beta signatures.

Findings and caveats of the study: Ex vivo responses were dominated by HLA-C-restricted CMV-specific TCR beta clonotypes.

MiXCR, run by TCRdb on the reads, gives a single entry per CDR3 protein. The repertoire consists of some 900,000 distinct CDR3 sequences, with roughly 33% occurring once and the leading ten covering over 10%. About this clonotype itself: Its antigen is not known.

V gave up 8 bases and J gave up 5 bases, with 9 bases separating them. Germline V gene data show CDR1 as MNHNY and CDR2 as SVGAGI (reference sequence). The CDR3 covers 11 residues. This clonotype was sampled from a human donor in good health (CMV status not recorded). Some clones in this sample may be carry-over from other donors' samples. The rearrangement links TRBV6-6 to TRBJ2-5; D is unresolved. This specimen consisted of cultured CD8+ T cells from PBMCs, obtained from culture after CMV antigen stimulation. CDR3 loop: CASFGLETQYF. CDR3 nucleotides: TGTGCCAGCTTCGGGCTTGAGACCCAGTACTTC.